This T cell receptor beta chain stems from a study of OX40 agonist ivuxolimab in advanced cancers. About the full investigation: Ivuxolimab was a fully human IgG2 agonistic monoclonal antibody targeting the costimulatory receptor OX40 (CD134). Intravenous ivuxolimab was administered to patients every 2 weeks at six dose levels: 0.01, 0.1, 0.3, 1.5, 3 and 10 mg/kg. Among the roughly 54 dose-escalation patients, some 19 had hepatocellular carcinoma, around 15 melanoma, 9 renal cell carcinoma and 9 head and neck cancer. In the dose-escalation cohort, approximately 82% of patients were male, and the mean age was about 55 years, with a range of about 20 to 90. Prior anti-PD-1, anti-PD-L1 or anti-CTLA-4 therapy was permitted, and less than 45% of dose-escalation patients had received checkpoint inhibitors. Partial responses occurred in three dose-escalation patients: two with cutaneous melanoma and one with hepatocellular carcinoma. Peripheral TCRbeta sequencing aimed to test whether ivuxolimab altered TCR sequence diversity and caused clonal T-cell expansion. The paper reports the monotherapy dose-escalation portion (N ≈ 52 patients) of the phase I ivuxolimab trial.

Genomic DNA was isolated from the sorted cells so that the TCRbeta CDR3 region could be sequenced. TCRbeta CDR3 regions were sequenced using the immunoSEQ Assay. Held by TCRdb, this immuneACCESS table contains in-frame sequences only and omits some clones. Under half of the omission traces to an unresolved V gene where checked; the cause of the rest is unknown. This sample is represented by roughly 50,000 clones; approximately 86% of them were singletons. Of the sample, approximately 1% is held by the ten largest clones. According to the germline V gene (reference sequence), CDR1 reads LNHDA and CDR2 reads SQIVND. Including cysteine and phenylalanine, the CDR3 has 14 amino acids. Only the CDR3 DNA stays, 42 bases, in frame from base 1. The V and J ends are trimmed by 4 bases and 5 bases, leaving 14 bases between them. Patients with autoimmune disease history or receiving systemic immunosuppression were excluded from the trial. Peripheral blood for TCR sequencing was collected from all dose cohorts at baseline, on cycle 4 day 1, and on cycle 7 day 1. The samples were taken from a phase I, first-in-human, multicenter, open-label dose-escalation trial of ivuxolimab. Adults with locally advanced or metastatic head and neck squamous cell, hepatocellular, melanoma or renal cell carcinoma were enrolled in the trial. CD4+ and CD8+ T cells were sorted separately from peripheral blood before TCR sequencing.

The research as a whole found: The antigen specificity of the clonally expanded peripheral T cells was not determined. After ivuxolimab, expanded clones were on average more numerous among CD8+ T cells than among CD4+ T cells. Low levels of normalized T-cell clonal expansion were also seen in some nonresponding patients. Clonal expansion of both CD4+ and CD8+ blood T cells was observed from baseline to week 6 at doses 0.1 to 3.0 mg/kg. In the 0.1-3.0 mg/kg groups, partial responders had among the lowest normalized peripheral clonal expansion, particularly in CD8+ T cells.

On this clone itself: Its antigen is not yet known. No much larger clone is present one base from it, and per-base qualities are unavailable.

The clonotype comes from an adult with an advanced solid tumor such as melanoma, head and neck, liver or kidney cancer. This sequence uses TRBV19 and TRBJ1-2, with no reliable assignment of the D segment. The sequences come from CD4+ or CD8+ T cells sorted from blood, collected in a trial of the OX40 agonist ivuxolimab. The encoded CDR3 is CASSTRASGYGYTF. The nucleotide sequence reads TGTGCCAGTAGTACCCGGGCCTCCGGGTATGGCTACACCTTC.